This TCR beta chain was found in a study of vaccination and CD4 T cells after COVID-19. For the study at large: Post-vaccine sampling followed dose two by a median 72 days (range 14 to 241). Study-level results: For SARS-CoV-2-reactive clonotypes, the median went from about 20 to 38, a nonsignificant increase.

Sequenced with the Oncomine TCR Beta short-read assay was DNA taken from cultured CD4+ T cells. Investigators isolated genomic DNA from cultured CD4+ T cells. Via MiXCR, TCRdb re-called the PCR reads, giving one row per CDR3 protein. The sample has around 25,000 distinct CDR3 sequences; under 55% are singletons. Points on this clonotype: No antigen is known for it.

Treatment specified: approximately nine-day PBMC culture with coronavirus spike peptide pools or control peptides (ViraFEST assay). Trimming left V 4 bases short and J 2 bases short, with 12 bases between. CDR3 length equals 14 residues. Germline CDR1 reads SGHKS; CDR2 reads YYEKEE (reference sequence). The chain employs TRBV5-5 and TRBJ2-5, with D perhaps given as TRBD1 or TRBD2 (5 bases each). Sequencing was performed on CD4+ T cells from blood, cultured in vitro. The clonotype originates from a human donor who had recovered from COVID-19. CDR3 amino acids: CASSPRGKQETQYF. For the CDR3, the DNA is TGTGCCAGCAGCCCCCGGGGCAAGCAAGAGACCCAGTACTTC.